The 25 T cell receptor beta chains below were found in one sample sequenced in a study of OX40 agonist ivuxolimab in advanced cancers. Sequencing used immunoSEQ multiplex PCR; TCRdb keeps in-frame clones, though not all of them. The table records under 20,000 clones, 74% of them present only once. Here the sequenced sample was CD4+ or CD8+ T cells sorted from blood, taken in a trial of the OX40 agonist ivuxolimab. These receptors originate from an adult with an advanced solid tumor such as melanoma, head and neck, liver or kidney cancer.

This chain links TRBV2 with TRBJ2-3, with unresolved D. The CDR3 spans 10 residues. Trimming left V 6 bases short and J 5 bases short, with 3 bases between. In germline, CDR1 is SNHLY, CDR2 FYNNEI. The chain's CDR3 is CASRRDTQYF. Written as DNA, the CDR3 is TGTGCCAGCAGGAGAGATACGCAGTATTTT. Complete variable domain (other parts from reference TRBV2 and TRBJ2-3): EPEVTQTPSHQVTQMGQEVILRCVPISNHLYFYWYRQILGQKVEFLVSFYNNEISEKSEIFDDQFSVERPDGSNFTLKIRSTKLEDSAMYFCASRRDTQYFGPGTRLTVL.

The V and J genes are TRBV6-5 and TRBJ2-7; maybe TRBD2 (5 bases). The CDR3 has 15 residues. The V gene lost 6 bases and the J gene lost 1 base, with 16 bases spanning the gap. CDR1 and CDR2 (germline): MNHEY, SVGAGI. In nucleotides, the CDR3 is TGTGCCAGCAGCCCTGGACCGCCGGGATCCTACGAGCAGTACTTC. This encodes CASSPGPPGSYEQYF.

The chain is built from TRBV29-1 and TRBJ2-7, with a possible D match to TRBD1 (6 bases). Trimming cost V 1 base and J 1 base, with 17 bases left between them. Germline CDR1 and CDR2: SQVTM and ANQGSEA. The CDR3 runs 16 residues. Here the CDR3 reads CSVEGIAGDGSYEQYF. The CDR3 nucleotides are TGCAGCGTTGAAGGTATCGCAGGGGATGGTTCCTACGAGCAGTACTTC.

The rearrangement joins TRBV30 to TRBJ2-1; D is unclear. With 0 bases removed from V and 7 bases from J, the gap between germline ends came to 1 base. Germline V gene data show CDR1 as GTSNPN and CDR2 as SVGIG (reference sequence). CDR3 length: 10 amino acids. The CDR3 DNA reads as TGTGCCTGGAGTGTGAATGAGCAGTTCTTC. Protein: CAWSVNEQFF.

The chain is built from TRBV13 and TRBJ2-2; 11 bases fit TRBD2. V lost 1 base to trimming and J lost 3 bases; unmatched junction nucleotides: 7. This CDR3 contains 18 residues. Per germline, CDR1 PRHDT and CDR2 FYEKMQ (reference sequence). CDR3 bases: TGTGCCAGCAGCTTAGAGGAGCTAGCGGGAGGAGACACCGGGGAGCTGTTTTTT. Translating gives CASSLEELAGGDTGELFF.

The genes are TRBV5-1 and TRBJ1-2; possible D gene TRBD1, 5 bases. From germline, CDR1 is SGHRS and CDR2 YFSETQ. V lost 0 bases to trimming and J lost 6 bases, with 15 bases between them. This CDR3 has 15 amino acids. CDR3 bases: TGCGCCAGCAGCTTGGCGGGGCCTGGAGTACATGGCTACACCTTC. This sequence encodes CASSLAGPGVHGYTF.

The CDR3 loop reads CASSEGAFAVGKYEQYF. The CDR3, as DNA: TGTGCCAGCAGTGAAGGGGCCTTCGCGGTAGGAAAATACGAGCAGTACTTC. The rearrangement uses TRBV2 and TRBJ2-7; D gene ambiguous. Trimming removed 1 base from V and 4 bases from J, with 20 bases in between. CDR1 SNHLY and CDR2 FYNNEI come from the germline V gene. The CDR3 is 17 amino acids. Using reference TRBV2 and TRBJ2-7 for the parts outside the CDR3, the full variable domain is EPEVTQTPSHQVTQMGQEVILRCVPISNHLYFYWYRQILGQKVEFLVSFYNNEISEKSEIFDDQFSVERPDGSNFTLKIRSTKLEDSAMYFCASSEGAFAVGKYEQYFGPGTRLTVT.

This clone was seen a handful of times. This chain's CDR3 is CASSPSGGWNEQYF. DNA for the CDR3: TGTGCCAGCAGTCCCAGCGGGGGGTGGAACGAGCAGTACTTC. The chain couples TRBV7-6 to TRBJ2-7; 9 bases map to TRBD2. Trimming at V came to 6 bases and at J to 5 bases, leaving 8 bases not matched to a gene. The CDR3 contains 14 residues. Germline CDR1 is SGHVS and CDR2 is FNYEAQ.

The DNA for the CDR3 is TGTGCCAGCAGTGAACTGGACAGGGAGTTCCATGGCTACACCTTC. Translation gives CASSELDREFHGYTF. The chain recombines TRBV6-1 with TRBJ1-2; 8 nucleotides line up with TRBD1. Germline V gene sequence: CDR1 MNHNS, CDR2 SASEGT. The length of the CDR3 is 15 residues. V lost 2 bases, J lost 6 bases, and 8 bases stayed unmatched.

CDR3 protein: CASGGMGVGEQYF. The CDR3 region has the DNA TGTGCCAGCGGGGGGATGGGGGTCGGGGAGCAGTACTTC. The rearrangement joins TRBV27 to TRBJ2-7; the D gene is possibly TRBD2 (6 bases). Germline V CDR1 and CDR2: MNHEY, SMNVEV (reference sequence). This CDR3 has 13 residues. Deletions cut 8 bases from V and 7 bases from J, with 18 bases between.

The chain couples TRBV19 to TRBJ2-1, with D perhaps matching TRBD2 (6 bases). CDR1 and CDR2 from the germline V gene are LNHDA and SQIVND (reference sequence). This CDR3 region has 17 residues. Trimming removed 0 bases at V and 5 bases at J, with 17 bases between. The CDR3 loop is CASSIDVAGLGNNEQFF. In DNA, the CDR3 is TGTGCCAGTAGTATAGATGTTGCGGGATTGGGTAACAATGAGCAGTTCTTC.

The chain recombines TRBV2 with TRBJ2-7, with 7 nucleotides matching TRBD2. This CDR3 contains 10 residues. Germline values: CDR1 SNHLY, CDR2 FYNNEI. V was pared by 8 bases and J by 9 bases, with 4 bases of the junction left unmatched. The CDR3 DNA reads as TGTGCCAGCCGAAGCGGGGCGCAGTACTTC. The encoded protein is CASRSGAQYF.

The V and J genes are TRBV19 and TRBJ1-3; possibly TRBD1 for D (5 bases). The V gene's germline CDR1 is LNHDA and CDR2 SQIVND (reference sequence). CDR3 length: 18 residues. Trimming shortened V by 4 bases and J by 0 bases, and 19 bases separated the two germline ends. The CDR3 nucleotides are TGTGCCAGTAGTACTATTCCTCCGGGACGGCTCTCTGGAAACACCATATATTTT. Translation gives CASSTIPPGRLSGNTIYF.

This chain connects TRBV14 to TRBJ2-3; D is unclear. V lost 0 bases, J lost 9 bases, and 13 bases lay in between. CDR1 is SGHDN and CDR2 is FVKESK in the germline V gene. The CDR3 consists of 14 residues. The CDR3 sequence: CASSQDGDQLTQYF. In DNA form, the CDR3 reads TGTGCCAGCAGCCAAGATGGCGACCAGCTAACGCAGTATTTT.

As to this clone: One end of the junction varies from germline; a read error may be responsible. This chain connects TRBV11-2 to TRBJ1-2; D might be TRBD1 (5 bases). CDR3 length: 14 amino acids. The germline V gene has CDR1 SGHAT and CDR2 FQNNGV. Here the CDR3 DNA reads TGCGCCAGCAGCCAAGAAACTCGGCAGGGCCTCTACACCTTC. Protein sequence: CASSQETRQGLYTF.

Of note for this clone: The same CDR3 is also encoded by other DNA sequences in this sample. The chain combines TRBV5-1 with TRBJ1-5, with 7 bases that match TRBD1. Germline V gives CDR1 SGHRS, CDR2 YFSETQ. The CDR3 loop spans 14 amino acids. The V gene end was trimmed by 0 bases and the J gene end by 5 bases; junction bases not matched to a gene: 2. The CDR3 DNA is TGCGCCAGCAGCTTGGGACAGGGTGATCAGCCCCAGCATTTT. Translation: CASSLGQGDQPQHF.

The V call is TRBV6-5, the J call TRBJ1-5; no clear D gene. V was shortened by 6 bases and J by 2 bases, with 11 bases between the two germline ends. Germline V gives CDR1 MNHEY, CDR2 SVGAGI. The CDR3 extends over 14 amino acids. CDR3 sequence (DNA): TGTGCCAGCAGGCGACTTGACGGCAATCAGCCCCAGCATTTT. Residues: CASRRLDGNQPQHF.

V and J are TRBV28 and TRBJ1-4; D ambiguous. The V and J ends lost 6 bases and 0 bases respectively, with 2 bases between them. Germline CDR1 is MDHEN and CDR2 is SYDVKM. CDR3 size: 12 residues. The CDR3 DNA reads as TGTGCCAGCAGCCCAACTAATGAAAAACTGTTTTTT. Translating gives CASSPTNEKLFF.

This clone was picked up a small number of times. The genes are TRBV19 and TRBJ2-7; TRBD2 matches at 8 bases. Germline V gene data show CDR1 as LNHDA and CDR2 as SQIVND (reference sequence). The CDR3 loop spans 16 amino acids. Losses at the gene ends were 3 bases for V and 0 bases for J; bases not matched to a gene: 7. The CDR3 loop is CASSIKSGGYSYEQYF. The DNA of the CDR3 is TGTGCCAGTAGTATTAAGAGCGGGGGCTACTCCTACGAGCAGTACTTC.

The DNA of the CDR3 is TGCAGCGCAAGCGATTTCAGGGGGAGCGGTGAGGACGAGCAGTACTTC. This sequence encodes CSASDFRGSGEDEQYF. The chain carries TRBV29-1 and TRBJ2-7; 7 bases align to TRBD1. V shed 7 bases, J shed 5 bases, and the junction held 20 bases outside the gene matches. This CDR3 is built from 16 residues. The germline gives CDR1 SQVTM, CDR2 ANQGSEA.

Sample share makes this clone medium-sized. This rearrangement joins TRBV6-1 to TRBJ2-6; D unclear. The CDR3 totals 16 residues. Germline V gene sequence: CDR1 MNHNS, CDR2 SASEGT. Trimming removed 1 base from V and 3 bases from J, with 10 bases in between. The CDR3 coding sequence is TGTGCCAGCAGTGAAGTTCCCTTTCGTGGGGCCAACGTCCTGACTTTC. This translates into CASSEVPFRGANVLTF.

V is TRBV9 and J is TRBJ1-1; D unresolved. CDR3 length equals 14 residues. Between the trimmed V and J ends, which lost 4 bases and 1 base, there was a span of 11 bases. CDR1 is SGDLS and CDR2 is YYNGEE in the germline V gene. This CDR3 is CASSPDDPNTEAFF. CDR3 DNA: TGTGCCAGCAGCCCCGACGACCCGAACACTGAAGCTTTCTTT.

CDR3 coding DNA: TGTGCCAGTAGGGACTCAGGGGTCGTAGATGAGCAGTTCTTC. Amino acids: CASRDSGVVDEQFF. The chain joins TRBV19 to TRBJ2-1; D is possibly TRBD1 (6 bases). Germline assignment: CDR1 LNHDA and CDR2 SQIVND (reference sequence). Trimming removed 6 bases at V and 8 bases at J, with 17 bases between. The CDR3 covers 14 residues.

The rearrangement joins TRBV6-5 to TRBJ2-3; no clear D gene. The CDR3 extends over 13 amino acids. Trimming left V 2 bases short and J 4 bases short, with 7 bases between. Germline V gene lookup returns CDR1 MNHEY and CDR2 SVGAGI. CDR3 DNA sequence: TGTGCCAGCAGTTACCAGGAGTCAGATACGCAGTATTTT. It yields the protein CASSYQESDTQYF.

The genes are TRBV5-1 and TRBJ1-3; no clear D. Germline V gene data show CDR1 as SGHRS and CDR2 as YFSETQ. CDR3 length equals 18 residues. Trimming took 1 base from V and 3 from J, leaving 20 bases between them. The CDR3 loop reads CASSLSVLDGMVGNTIYF. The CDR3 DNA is TGCGCCAGCAGCTTGTCAGTTTTGGACGGAATGGTTGGAAACACCATATATTTT.